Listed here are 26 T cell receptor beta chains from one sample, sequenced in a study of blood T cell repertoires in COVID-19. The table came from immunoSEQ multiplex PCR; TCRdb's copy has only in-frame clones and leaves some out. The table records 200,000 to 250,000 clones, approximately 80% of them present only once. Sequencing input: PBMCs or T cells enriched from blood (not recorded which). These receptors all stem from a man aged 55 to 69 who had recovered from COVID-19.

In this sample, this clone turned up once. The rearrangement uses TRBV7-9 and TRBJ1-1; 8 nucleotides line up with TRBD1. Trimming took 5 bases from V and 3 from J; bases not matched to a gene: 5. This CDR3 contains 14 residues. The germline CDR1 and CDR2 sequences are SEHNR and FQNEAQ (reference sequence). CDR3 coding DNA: TGTGCCAGCAGCGACGGGACAGGACACACTGAAGCTTTCTTT. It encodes CASSDGTGHTEAFF.

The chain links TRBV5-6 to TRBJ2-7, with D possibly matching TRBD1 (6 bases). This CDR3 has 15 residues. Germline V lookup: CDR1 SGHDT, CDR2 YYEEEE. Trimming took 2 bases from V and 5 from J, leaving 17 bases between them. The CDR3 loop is CASSFLQGITDEQYF. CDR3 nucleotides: TGTGCCAGCAGCTTCCTTCAGGGGATTACGGACGAGCAGTACTTC.

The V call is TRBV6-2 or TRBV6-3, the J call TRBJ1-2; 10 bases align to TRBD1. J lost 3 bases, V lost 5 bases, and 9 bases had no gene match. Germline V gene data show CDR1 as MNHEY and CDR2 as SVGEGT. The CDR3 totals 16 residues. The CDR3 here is CASSPHQGQGDYGYTF. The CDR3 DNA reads TGTGCCAGCAGTCCACACCAAGGACAGGGGGACTATGGCTACACCTTC.

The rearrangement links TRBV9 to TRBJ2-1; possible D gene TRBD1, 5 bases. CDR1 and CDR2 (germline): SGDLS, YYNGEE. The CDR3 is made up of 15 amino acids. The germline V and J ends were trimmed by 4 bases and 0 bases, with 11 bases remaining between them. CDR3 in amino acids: CASSLGANSYNEQFF. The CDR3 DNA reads TGTGCCAGCAGCCTAGGGGCCAACTCCTACAATGAGCAGTTCTTC.

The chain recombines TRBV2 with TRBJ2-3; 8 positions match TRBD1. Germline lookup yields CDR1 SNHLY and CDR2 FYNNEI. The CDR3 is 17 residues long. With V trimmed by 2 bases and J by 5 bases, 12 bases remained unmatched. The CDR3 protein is CASSEWGQALAGDTQYF. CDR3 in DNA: TGTGCCAGCAGTGAATGGGGACAGGCCCTGGCCGGAGATACGCAGTATTTT.

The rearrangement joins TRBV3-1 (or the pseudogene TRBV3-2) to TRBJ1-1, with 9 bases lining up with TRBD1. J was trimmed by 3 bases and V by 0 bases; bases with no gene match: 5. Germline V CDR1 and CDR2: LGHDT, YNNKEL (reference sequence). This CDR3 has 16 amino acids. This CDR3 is CASSQDYDRGDTEAFF. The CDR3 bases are TGTGCCAGCAGCCAAGATTACGACAGGGGGGACACTGAAGCTTTCTTT.

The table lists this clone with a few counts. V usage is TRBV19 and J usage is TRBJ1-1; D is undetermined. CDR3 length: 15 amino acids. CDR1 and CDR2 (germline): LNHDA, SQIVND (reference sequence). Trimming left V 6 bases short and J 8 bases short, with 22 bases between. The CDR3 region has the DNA TGTGCCAGTAGCAACCTGCAACAGAAGAGTTCCGAAGCTTTCTTT. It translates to CASSNLQQKSSEAFF.

CDR3 sequence reads: CSYRRAFF. The CDR3 DNA follows: TGTAGTTACCGGCGGGCTTTCTTT. The chain employs TRBV21-1 and TRBJ1-1. TRBV21-1 corresponds to a pseudogene. This CDR3 contains 8 residues.

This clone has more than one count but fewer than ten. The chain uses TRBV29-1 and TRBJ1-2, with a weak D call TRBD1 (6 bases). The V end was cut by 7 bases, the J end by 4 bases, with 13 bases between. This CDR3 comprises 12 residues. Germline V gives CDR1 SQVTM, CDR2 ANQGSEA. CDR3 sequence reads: CSGTTGGYGYTF. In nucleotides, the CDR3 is TGCAGCGGAACGACAGGCGGCTATGGCTACACCTTC.

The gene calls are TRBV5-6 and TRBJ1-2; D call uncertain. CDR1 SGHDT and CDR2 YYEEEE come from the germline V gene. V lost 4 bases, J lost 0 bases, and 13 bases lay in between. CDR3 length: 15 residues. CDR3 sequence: CASSPVSPTNYGYTF. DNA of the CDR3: TGTGCCAGCAGCCCAGTTAGCCCAACTAACTATGGCTACACCTTC.

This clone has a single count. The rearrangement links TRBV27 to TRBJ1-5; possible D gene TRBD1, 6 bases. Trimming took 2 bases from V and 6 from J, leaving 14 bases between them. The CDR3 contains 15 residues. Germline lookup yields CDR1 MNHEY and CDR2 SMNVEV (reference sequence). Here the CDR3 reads CASSLRSGVGQPQHF. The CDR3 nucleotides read TGTGCCAGCAGTTTAAGGTCAGGGGTAGGTCAGCCCCAGCATTTT.

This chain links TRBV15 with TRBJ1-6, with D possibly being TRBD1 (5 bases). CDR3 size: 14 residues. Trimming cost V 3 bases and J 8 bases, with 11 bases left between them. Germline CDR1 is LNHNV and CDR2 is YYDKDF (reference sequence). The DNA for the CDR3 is TGTGCCACCAGCAGGAACGGGGGGGATTCACCCCTCCACTTT. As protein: CATSRNGGDSPLHF.

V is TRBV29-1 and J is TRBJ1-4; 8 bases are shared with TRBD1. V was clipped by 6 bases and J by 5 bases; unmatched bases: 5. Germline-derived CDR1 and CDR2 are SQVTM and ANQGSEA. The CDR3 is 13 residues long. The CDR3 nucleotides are TGCAGCGTGGACAGGGTGGGGAATGAAAAACTGTTTTTT. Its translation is CSVDRVGNEKLFF.

CDR3 nucleotide sequence: TGTGCCAGCAGTTACGCGACAGGGATTACAACTAATGAAAAACTGTTTTTT. Translation gives CASSYATGITTNEKLFF. V gene TRBV6-2 or TRBV6-3 combines with J gene TRBJ1-4; 7 nucleotides match TRBD1. J lost 0 bases, V lost 2 bases, and 6 bases had no gene match. This CDR3 has 17 amino acids. Germline V gives CDR1 MNHEY, CDR2 SVGEGT.

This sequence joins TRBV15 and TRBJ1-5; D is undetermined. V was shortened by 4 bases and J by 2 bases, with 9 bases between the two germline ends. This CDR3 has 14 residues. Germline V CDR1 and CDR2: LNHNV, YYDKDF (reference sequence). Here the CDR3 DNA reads TGTGCCACCAGCAAAGAACTCGGCAATCAGCCCCAGCATTTT. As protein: CATSKELGNQPQHF. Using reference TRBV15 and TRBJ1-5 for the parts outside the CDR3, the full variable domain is DAMVIQNPRYQVTQFGKPVTLSCSQTLNHNVMYWYQQKSSQAPKLLFHYYDKDFNNEADTPDNFQSRRPNTSFCFLDIRSPGLGDTAMYLCATSKELGNQPQHFGDGTRLSIL.

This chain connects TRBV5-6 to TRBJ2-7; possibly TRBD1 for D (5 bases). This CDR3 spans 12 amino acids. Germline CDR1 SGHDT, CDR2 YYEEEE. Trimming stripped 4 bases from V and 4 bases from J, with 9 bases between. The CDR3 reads CASSRTGYEQYF. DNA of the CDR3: TGTGCCAGCAGCAGAACAGGTTACGAGCAGTACTTC.

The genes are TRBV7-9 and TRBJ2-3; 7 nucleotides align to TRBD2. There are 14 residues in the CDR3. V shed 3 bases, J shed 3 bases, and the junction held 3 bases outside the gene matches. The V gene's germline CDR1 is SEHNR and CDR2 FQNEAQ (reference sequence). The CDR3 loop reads CASSFEGGTDTQYF. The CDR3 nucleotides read TGTGCCAGCAGCTTTGAGGGAGGGACAGATACGCAGTATTTT.

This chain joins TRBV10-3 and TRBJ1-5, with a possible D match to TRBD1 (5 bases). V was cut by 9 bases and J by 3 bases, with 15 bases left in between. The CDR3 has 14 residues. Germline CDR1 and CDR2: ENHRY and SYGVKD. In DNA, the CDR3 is TGTGCCATTGGGGGTGGGGGACTCAATCAGCCCCAGCATTTT. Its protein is CAIGGGGLNQPQHF.

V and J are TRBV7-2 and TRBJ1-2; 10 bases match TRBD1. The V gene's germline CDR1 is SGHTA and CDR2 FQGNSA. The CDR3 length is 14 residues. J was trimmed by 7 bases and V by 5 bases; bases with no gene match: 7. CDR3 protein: CASSPRTGGAGYTF. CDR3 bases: TGTGCCAGCAGCCCAAGGACAGGGGGGGCTGGCTACACCTTC.

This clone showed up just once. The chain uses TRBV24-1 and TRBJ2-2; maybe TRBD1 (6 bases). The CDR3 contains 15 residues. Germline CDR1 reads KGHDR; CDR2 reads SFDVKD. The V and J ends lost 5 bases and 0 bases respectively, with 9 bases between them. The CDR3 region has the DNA TGTGCCACCAGTGCCGGACAGACGAACACCGGGGAGCTGTTTTTT. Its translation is CATSAGQTNTGELFF.

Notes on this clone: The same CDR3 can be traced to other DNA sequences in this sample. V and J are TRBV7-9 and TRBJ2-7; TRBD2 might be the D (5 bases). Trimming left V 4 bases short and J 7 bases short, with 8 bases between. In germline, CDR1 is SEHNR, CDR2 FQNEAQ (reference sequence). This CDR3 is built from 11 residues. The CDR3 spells CASSSSGEQYF. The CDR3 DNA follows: TGTGCCAGCAGCTCTTCGGGAGAGCAGTACTTC.

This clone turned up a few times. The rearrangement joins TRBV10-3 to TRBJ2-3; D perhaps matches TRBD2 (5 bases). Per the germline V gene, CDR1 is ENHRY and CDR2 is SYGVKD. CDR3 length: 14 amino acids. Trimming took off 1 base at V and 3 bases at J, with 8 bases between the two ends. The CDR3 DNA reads TGTGCCATCAGTGAGTGGGAGATGACAGATACGCAGTATTTT. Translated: CAISEWEMTDTQYF.

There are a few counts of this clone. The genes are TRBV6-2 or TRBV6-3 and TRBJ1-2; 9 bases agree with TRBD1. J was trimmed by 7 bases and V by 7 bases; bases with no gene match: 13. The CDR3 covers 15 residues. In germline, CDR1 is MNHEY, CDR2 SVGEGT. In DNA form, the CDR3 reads TGTGCCAGCACCCCTCTCGAGGGACAGGGCTTTGGCTACACCTTC. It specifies CASTPLEGQGFGYTF.

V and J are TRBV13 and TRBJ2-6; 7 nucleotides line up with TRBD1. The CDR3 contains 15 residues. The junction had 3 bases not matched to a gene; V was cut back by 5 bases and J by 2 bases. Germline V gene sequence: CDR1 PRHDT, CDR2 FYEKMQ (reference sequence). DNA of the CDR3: TGTGCCAGCAGCCTCGACAGGGCTGGGGCCAACGTCCTGACTTTC. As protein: CASSLDRAGANVLTF.

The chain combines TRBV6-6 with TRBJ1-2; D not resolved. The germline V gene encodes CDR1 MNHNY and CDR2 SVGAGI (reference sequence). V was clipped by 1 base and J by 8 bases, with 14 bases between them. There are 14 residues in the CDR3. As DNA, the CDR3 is TGTGCCAGCAGTTACTACGGGAAAGGTGACGGCTACACCTTC. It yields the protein CASSYYGKGDGYTF.

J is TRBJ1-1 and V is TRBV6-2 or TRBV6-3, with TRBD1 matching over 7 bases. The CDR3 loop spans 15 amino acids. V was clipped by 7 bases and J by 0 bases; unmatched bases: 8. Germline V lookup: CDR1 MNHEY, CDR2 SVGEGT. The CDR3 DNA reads TGTGCCAGCACCCCGGGGGACAGCATGAACACTGAAGCTTTCTTT. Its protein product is CASTPGDSMNTEAFF.